Presented here are 8 T cell receptor beta chains from one specimen sequenced in a study of cytomegalovirus exposure and HLA in healthy donors. Researchers ran the PCR with 60 Vbeta and 13 Jbeta primers. Assay used: immunoSEQ multiplex PCR; TCRdb lists only in-frame clones, some missing. Of about 190,000 clones in the sample, under 85% were seen once. Sequencing input: PBMCs. These TCRs come from a man in his fifties in good health and CMV-seronegative.

This clone was counted between two and nine times. The chain employs TRBV9 and TRBJ2-7, with D maybe TRBD2 (6 bases). Trimming shortened V by 0 bases and J by 5 bases, and 18 bases separated the two germline ends. This CDR3 spans 16 amino acids. Germline lookup yields CDR1 SGDLS and CDR2 YYNGEE. CDR3 in amino acids: CASSVGRTNFPHEQYF. The CDR3 coding sequence is TGTGCCAGCAGCGTAGGGAGGACTAATTTTCCCCACGAGCAGTACTTC.

The chain has TRBV6-5 and TRBJ2-6; D is ambiguous. The germline V and J ends were trimmed by 4 bases and 0 bases, with 7 bases remaining between them. This CDR3 has 15 amino acids. Germline-derived CDR1 and CDR2 are MNHEY and SVGAGI. As DNA, the CDR3 is TGTGCCAGCAGTTTTTCAGTCTCTGGGGCCAACGTCCTGACTTTC. This gives the protein CASSFSVSGANVLTF.

This chain uses TRBV7-8 with TRBJ2-7; 10 positions agree with TRBD2. The V segment lost 3 bases and the J segment 4 bases; nucleotides outside the gene matches: 6. The germline gives CDR1 SGHVS, CDR2 FQNEAQ. This CDR3 contains 15 residues. CDR3 region: CASSLSGGALYEQYF. The CDR3 nucleotides read TGTGCCAGCAGCTTGAGCGGGGGGGCATTGTACGAGCAGTACTTC.

The V call is TRBV29-1, the J call TRBJ2-3, with TRBD1 matching 7 bases. Trimming took 7 bases from V and 1 from J; bases not matched to a gene: 11. This CDR3 is 15 amino acids long. Germline V lookup: CDR1 SQVTM, CDR2 ANQGSEA. The DNA of the CDR3 is TGCAGCGCGACGACAGGGCTCGTCGGCACAGATACGCAGTATTTT. Protein sequence: CSATTGLVGTDTQYF.

The rearrangement links TRBV6-1 to TRBJ2-2; TRBD1 might be the D (6 bases). CDR3 size: 13 residues. V gave up 6 bases and J gave up 4 bases, with 9 bases separating them. Germline V gene sequence: CDR1 MNHNS, CDR2 SASEGT. This CDR3 is CASSWTATGELFF. CDR3 DNA sequence: TGTGCCAGCAGCTGGACAGCCACCGGGGAGCTGTTTTTT.

The chain links TRBV18 to TRBJ2-7; 7 bases agree with TRBD2. Germline values: CDR1 KGHSH, CDR2 LQKENI. CDR3 size: 18 residues. Trimming at V came to 1 base and at J to 3 bases, leaving 15 bases not matched to a gene. CDR3 nucleotides: TGTGCCAGCTCACCACTCGTTAAGGGCCCGGGGGGAATCTACGAGCAGTACTTC. Translated, it gives CASSPLVKGPGGIYEQYF. Variable domain in full (rest from reference TRBV18 and TRBJ2-7): NAGVMQNPRHLVRRRGQEARLRCSPMKGHSHVYWYRQLPEEGLKFMVYLQKENIIDESGMPKERFSAEFPKEGPSILRIQQVVRGDSAAYFCASSPLVKGPGGIYEQYFGPGTRLTVT.

The chain is built from TRBV7-2 and TRBJ2-1; 7 nucleotides match TRBD2. The CDR3 has 16 amino acids. The J segment lost 1 base and the V segment lost 0 bases, leaving 3 bases of the junction unmatched. The germline V gene encodes CDR1 SGHTA and CDR2 FQGNSA. For the CDR3, the DNA is TGTGCCAGCAGCTTAGCGGGAGGGAGGTCCTACAATGAGCAGTTCTTC. It codes for CASSLAGGRSYNEQFF.

The chain couples TRBV7-9 to TRBJ1-2; D is unclear. Looked up from germline, CDR1 is SEHNR and CDR2 is FQNEAQ (reference sequence). V lost 2 bases and J lost 6, with 13 bases in between. There are 14 residues in the CDR3. CDR3 nucleotides: TGTGCCAGCAGCTTAATGGAGACCCTCGATGGCTACACCTTC. Translated: CASSLMETLDGYTF.